One and the same sample provided the 24 T cell receptor beta chains below, sequenced in a study of T cells after yellow fever vaccination. Each CDR3 protein is one row after TCRdb ran MiXCR on the 5' RACE reads. This table holds hundreds of thousands of distinct CDR3 sequences, about 8.7% found once. The starting material was PBMCs, obtained on the day of the first yellow fever vaccination. Receptor source: a man between 18 and 35 years old who received the YFV17D yellow fever vaccine.

There are a few counts of this clonotype. The CDR3 loop is CASSQEGGGTGNEQFF. The CDR3 bases are TGTGCCAGCAGCCAAGAAGGAGGGGGCACGGGCAATGAGCAGTTCTTC. The rearrangement joins TRBV4-2 to TRBJ2-1; the D gene is possibly TRBD1 (7 bases). V was clipped by 0 bases and J by 6 bases, with 15 bases between them. This CDR3 is 16 amino acids long. CDR1 is LGHNA and CDR2 is YNFKEQ in the germline V gene.

The chain carries TRBV6-1 and TRBJ1-1, with TRBD1 matching over 9 bases. This CDR3 is 15 amino acids long. Germline V gene data show CDR1 as MNHNS and CDR2 as SASEGT. Losses at the gene ends were 7 bases for V and 12 bases for J; bases not matched to a gene: 18. The CDR3 here is CASTSPGQGWRTTFF. In DNA, the CDR3 is TGTGCCAGCACCTCGCCGGGACAGGGTTGGAGGACGACTTTCTTT.

The V gene is TRBV6-2 or TRBV6-3, the J gene TRBJ2-3, with TRBD2 matching over 11 bases. Germline loops: CDR1 MNHEY, CDR2 SVGEGT. Losses at the gene ends were 6 bases for V and 1 base for J; bases not matched to a gene: 6. This CDR3 contains 16 residues. As DNA, the CDR3 is TGTGCCAGCAGCCCGACTAGCGGGGCCCGCACAGATACGCAGTATTTT. Translating it yields CASSPTSGARTDTQYF.

The chain links TRBV10-2 to TRBJ2-3; D remains ambiguous. Germline CDR1 WSHSY, CDR2 SAAADI. V lost 2 bases, J lost 10 bases, and 13 bases lay in between. The CDR3 length is 13 residues. CDR3 in DNA: TGCGCCAGCAGTGAGGACCAGCGCTTTTCGCAGTATTTT. Translation gives CASSEDQRFSQYF.

The chain links TRBV19 to TRBJ2-5; D may match TRBD1 or TRBD2 (5 bases each). This CDR3 contains 13 residues. Germline values: CDR1 LNHDA, CDR2 SQIVND (reference sequence). The germline V and J ends were trimmed by 8 bases and 5 bases, with 15 bases remaining between them. This CDR3 is CASGPGSGETQYF. The CDR3 region has the DNA TGTGCCAGTGGCCCAGGGTCGGGGGAGACCCAGTACTTC.

This clonotype was counted between two and nine times. The chain joins TRBV5-4 to TRBJ1-1, with D unclear. The V gene's germline CDR1 is SGHNT and CDR2 YYREEE (reference sequence). Trimming shortened V by 10 bases and J by 7 bases, and 23 bases separated the two germline ends. The CDR3 has 14 amino acids. The CDR3 sequence is CAYRGRPRSSEAFF. In DNA form, the CDR3 reads TGTGCCTATAGAGGGAGACCACGGAGCAGTGAAGCTTTCTTT.

This clonotype was seen a handful of times. The genes are TRBV12-3 or TRBV12-4 and TRBJ1-5; 8 bases match TRBD1. The CDR3 covers 16 residues. The J segment lost 5 bases and the V segment lost 2 bases, leaving 8 bases of the junction unmatched. The CDR3 loop is CASSLRGTGAHQPQHF. The CDR3 nucleotides are TGTGCCAGCAGTTTAAGGGGGACAGGCGCACATCAGCCCCAGCATTTT.

V usage is TRBV24-1 and J usage is TRBJ2-3; D ambiguous. Germline V gives CDR1 KGHDR, CDR2 SFDVKD. V was clipped by 2 bases and J by 2 bases, with 10 bases between them. This CDR3 is 15 amino acids long. The CDR3 loop reads CATSDYPEDTDTQYF. CDR3 nucleotide sequence: TGTGCCACCAGTGATTACCCAGAAGACACAGATACGCAGTATTTT.

The rearrangement joins TRBV6-2 or TRBV6-3 to TRBJ2-1; 10 bases match TRBD2. Germline CDR1 reads MNHEY; CDR2 reads SVGEGT. J gave up 5 bases and V 2 bases, and 3 bases lay outside the gene matches. The CDR3 runs to 15 residues. CDR3 protein: CASSYGTSDHNEQFF. The CDR3, as DNA: TGTGCCAGCAGTTACGGGACTAGCGATCACAATGAGCAGTTCTTC.

A note on this clonotype: A much larger clonotype is one base distant, so this may be a read error. This rearrangement joins TRBV7-3 to TRBJ2-2; D unclear. The V and J ends lost 5 bases and 4 bases respectively, with 8 bases between them. Germline V gives CDR1 SGHTA, CDR2 FQGTGA. This CDR3 spans 13 amino acids. CDR3 DNA sequence: TGTGCCAGCAGCCTATCGGTCACCGGGGAGCTGTTTTTT. Its translation: CASSLSVTGELFF.

Only a few counts were recorded for this clonotype. This rearrangement joins TRBV24-1 to TRBJ2-2, with TRBD1 as a possible D gene (5 bases). Per the germline V gene, CDR1 is KGHDR and CDR2 is SFDVKD. Trimming left V 4 bases short and J 1 base short, with 9 bases between. This CDR3 spans 15 amino acids. This CDR3 reads CATSDLTGNTGELFF. In nucleotides, the CDR3 is TGTGCCACCAGTGACCTTACAGGGAACACCGGGGAGCTGTTTTTT.

This clonotype has at least ten counts. The chain is built from TRBV20-1 and TRBJ2-7; 7 bases map to TRBD2. This CDR3 region has 14 residues. V was clipped by 1 base and J by 7 bases; unmatched bases: 10. CDR1 is DFQATT and CDR2 is SNEGSKA in the germline V gene (reference sequence). CDR3 nucleotide sequence: TGCAGTGCTAGAGTGGGAGCGGGGCCCTCGGAGCAGTACTTC. It translates to CSARVGAGPSEQYF.

This clonotype appeared a few times. The gene calls are TRBV27 and TRBJ2-3, with 7 bases aligning to TRBD1. Germline V gives CDR1 MNHEY, CDR2 SMNVEV (reference sequence). This CDR3 has 14 amino acids. V shed 4 bases and J 4 bases; nucleotides not matched to a gene: 5. The CDR3 loop reads CASSSPGQSDTQYF. For the CDR3, the DNA is TGTGCCAGCAGTTCACCGGGACAGTCAGATACGCAGTATTTT.

This clonotype was recorded a few times. This rearrangement joins TRBV19 to TRBJ2-3, with D possibly being TRBD1 (6 bases). Trimming stripped 6 bases from V and 2 bases from J, with 12 bases between. The CDR3 is 14 amino acids. The germline gives CDR1 LNHDA, CDR2 SQIVND (reference sequence). CDR3 bases: TGTGCCAGTAGAGAGAACAGGGCCACAGATACGCAGTATTTT. Amino acids: CASRENRATDTQYF.

The J gene is TRBJ2-7, the V gene TRBV4-2; tentatively, D is TRBD1 (6 bases). The germline V gene has CDR1 LGHNA and CDR2 YNFKEQ. The CDR3 length is 14 residues. With 1 base removed from V and 3 bases from J, the gap between germline ends came to 10 bases. The DNA for the CDR3 is TGTGCCAGCAGCCAAGGGACAGAGAGCTACGAGCAGTACTTC. It yields the protein CASSQGTESYEQYF.

This clonotype was seen at least ten times. This chain joins TRBV9 and TRBJ1-1; D gene unclear. Germline V gene sequence: CDR1 SGDLS, CDR2 YYNGEE. V lost 2 bases and J lost 6, with 11 bases in between. The CDR3 is 13 amino acids. The CDR3 sequence: CASSVAPAAEAFF. CDR3 coding DNA: TGTGCCAGCAGCGTGGCCCCGGCAGCTGAAGCTTTCTTT. Together with reference TRBV9 and TRBJ1-1, the CDR3 gives the full variable domain: DSGVTQTPKHLITATGQRVTLRCSPRSGDLSVYWYQQSLDQGLQFLIQYYNGEERAKGNILERFSAQQFPDLHSELNLSSLELGDSALYFCASSVAPAAEAFFGQGTRLTVV.

This clonotype was seen ten or more times. The rearrangement uses TRBV28 and TRBJ2-3; no clear D gene. V dropped 5 bases and J dropped 2 bases, with 8 bases sitting between them. The CDR3 has 13 amino acids. The germline CDR1 and CDR2 sequences are MDHEN and SYDVKM. CDR3 in DNA: TGTGCCAGCAGTCAGCCCAACACAGATACGCAGTATTTT. Its translation: CASSQPNTDTQYF.

This clonotype came up a few times. The CDR3 nucleotides are TGCGCCAGCAGCTTGATCGGCGCAGGGAACACTGAAGCTTTCTTT. It is translated as CASSLIGAGNTEAFF. The chain employs TRBV5-1 and TRBJ1-1, with D unclear. The CDR3 length is 15 residues. Germline V CDR1 and CDR2: SGHRS, YFSETQ. V dropped 1 base and J dropped 1 base, with 11 bases sitting between them. Drawing the rest from reference TRBV5-1 and TRBJ1-1, the complete variable domain is KAGVTQTPRYLIKTRGQQVTLSCSPISGHRSVSWYQQTPGQGLQFLFEYFSETQRNKGNFPGRFSGRQFSNSRSEMNVSTLELGDSALYLCASSLIGAGNTEAFFGQGTRLTVV.

This chain joins TRBV14 and TRBJ1-6; 7 nucleotides agree with TRBD1. Unmatched junction bases numbered 19, after V lost 4 bases and J lost 13 bases. The CDR3 consists of 17 residues. Germline CDR1 and CDR2: SGHDN and FVKESK. The CDR3 DNA reads as TGTGCCAGCAGCCCCTGGAGGCCGACAGGGCTCGGCAGGCCCCTCCACTTT. This sequence encodes CASSPWRPTGLGRPLHF.

The rearrangement joins TRBV19 to TRBJ1-1; TRBD1 is a possible D gene (6 bases). Germline V gives CDR1 LNHDA, CDR2 SQIVND (reference sequence). The V and J ends lost 5 bases and 4 bases respectively, with 14 bases between them. The CDR3 totals 14 residues. The CDR3 sequence: CASSPIQGATEAFF. The CDR3 DNA follows: TGTGCCAGTAGTCCAATACAGGGAGCCACTGAAGCTTTCTTT.

This clonotype was seen only a few times. The V call is TRBV27, the J call TRBJ2-2; D possibly corresponds to TRBD1 (5 bases). The germline CDR1 and CDR2 sequences are MNHEY and SMNVEV (reference sequence). The V gene lost 0 bases and the J gene lost 5 bases, with 10 bases spanning the gap. CDR3 length: 15 residues. The CDR3 loop reads CASSLSGVRTGELFF. Here the CDR3 DNA reads TGTGCCAGCAGTTTATCAGGGGTGCGGACCGGGGAGCTGTTTTTT.

In this sample, this clonotype turned up a few times. The rearrangement links TRBV19 to TRBJ2-1; 7 bases agree with TRBD2. The ends lost 6 bases at V and 6 bases at J; junction bases unmatched: 8. The CDR3 extends over 14 amino acids. Germline CDR1 and CDR2: LNHDA and SQIVND (reference sequence). The CDR3 DNA reads as TGTGCCAGTAGCCTCGGACTAGGGCGCAATGAGCAGTTCTTC. It codes for CASSLGLGRNEQFF.

The chain has TRBV2 and TRBJ1-3; a possible D gene is TRBD1 (5 bases). This CDR3 comprises 16 residues. Between the trimmed V and J ends, which lost 6 bases and 0 bases, there was a span of 15 bases. Germline CDR1 reads SNHLY; CDR2 reads FYNNEI. Here the CDR3 reads CASRERTGGSGNTIYF. The CDR3 nucleotides are TGTGCCAGCAGAGAAAGAACCGGGGGCTCTGGAAACACCATATATTTT.

This clonotype was seen more than once but under ten times. The gene calls are TRBV4-1 and TRBJ1-2; perhaps TRBD1 as D (6 bases). Deletions cut 2 bases from V and 2 bases from J, with 6 bases between. In germline, CDR1 is MGHRA, CDR2 YSYEKL. The CDR3 covers 13 residues. The CDR3 loop reads CASSQQGNYGYTF. CDR3 in DNA: TGCGCCAGCAGCCAACAGGGGAACTATGGCTACACCTTC.